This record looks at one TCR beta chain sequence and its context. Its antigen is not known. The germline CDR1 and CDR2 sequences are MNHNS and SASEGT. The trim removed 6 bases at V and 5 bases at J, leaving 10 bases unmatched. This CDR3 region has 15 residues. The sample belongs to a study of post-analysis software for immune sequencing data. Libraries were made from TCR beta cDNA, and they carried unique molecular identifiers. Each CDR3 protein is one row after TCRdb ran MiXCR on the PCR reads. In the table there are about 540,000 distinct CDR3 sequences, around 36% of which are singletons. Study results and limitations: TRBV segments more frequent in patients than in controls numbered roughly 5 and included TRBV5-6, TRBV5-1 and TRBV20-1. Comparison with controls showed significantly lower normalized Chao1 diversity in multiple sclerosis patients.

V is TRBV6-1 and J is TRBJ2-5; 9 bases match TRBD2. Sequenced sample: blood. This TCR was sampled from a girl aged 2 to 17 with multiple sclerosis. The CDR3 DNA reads TGTGCCAGCAGCCTATTAGCGGGGGAACGGGAGACCCAGTACTTC. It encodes CASSLLAGERETQYF.